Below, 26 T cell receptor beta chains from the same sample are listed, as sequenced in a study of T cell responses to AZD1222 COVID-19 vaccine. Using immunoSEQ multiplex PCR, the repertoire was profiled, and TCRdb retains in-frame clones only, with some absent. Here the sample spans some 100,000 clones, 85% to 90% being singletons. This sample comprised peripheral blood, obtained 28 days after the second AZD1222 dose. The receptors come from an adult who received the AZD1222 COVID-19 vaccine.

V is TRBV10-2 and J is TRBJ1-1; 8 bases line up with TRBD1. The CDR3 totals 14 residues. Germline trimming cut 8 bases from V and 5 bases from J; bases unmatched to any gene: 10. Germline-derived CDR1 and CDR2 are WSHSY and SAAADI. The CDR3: CASSPSGGSTEAFF. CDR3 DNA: TGCGCCAGCTCTCCCTCAGGGGGCTCGACTGAAGCTTTCTTT.

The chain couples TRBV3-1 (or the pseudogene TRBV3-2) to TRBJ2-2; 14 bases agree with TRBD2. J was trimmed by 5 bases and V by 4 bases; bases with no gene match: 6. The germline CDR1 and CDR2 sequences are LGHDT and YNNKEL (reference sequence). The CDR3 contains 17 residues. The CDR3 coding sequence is TGTGCCAGCAGCCGGGAGGGACTAGCGGGAGTGACCGGGGAGCTGTTTTTT. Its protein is CASSREGLAGVTGELFF.

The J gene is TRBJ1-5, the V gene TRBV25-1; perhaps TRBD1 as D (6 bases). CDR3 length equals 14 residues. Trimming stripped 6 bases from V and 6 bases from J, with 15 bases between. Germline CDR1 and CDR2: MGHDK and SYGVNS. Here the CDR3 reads CASSPLGGGQPQHF. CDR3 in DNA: TGTGCCAGCAGCCCCTTGGGGGGCGGTCAGCCCCAGCATTTT.

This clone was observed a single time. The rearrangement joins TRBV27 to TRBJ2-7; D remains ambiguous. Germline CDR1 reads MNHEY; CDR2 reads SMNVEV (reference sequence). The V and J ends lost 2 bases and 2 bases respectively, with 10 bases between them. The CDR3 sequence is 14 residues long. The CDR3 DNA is TGTGCCAGCAGTTTAAACTACTTCCCCTACGAGCAGTACTTC. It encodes CASSLNYFPYEQYF.

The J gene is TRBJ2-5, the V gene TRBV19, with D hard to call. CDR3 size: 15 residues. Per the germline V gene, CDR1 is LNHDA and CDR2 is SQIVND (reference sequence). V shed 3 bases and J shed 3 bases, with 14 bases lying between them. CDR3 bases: TGTGCCAGTAGTATCTCCCGATACCGGGAAGAGACCCAGTACTTC. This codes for CASSISRYREETQYF. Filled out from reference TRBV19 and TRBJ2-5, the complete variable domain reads DGGITQSPKYLFRKEGQNVTLSCEQNLNHDAMYWYRQDPGQGLRLIYYSQIVNDFQKGDIAEGYSVSREKKESFPLTVTSAQKNPTAFYLCASSISRYREETQYFGPGTRLLVL.

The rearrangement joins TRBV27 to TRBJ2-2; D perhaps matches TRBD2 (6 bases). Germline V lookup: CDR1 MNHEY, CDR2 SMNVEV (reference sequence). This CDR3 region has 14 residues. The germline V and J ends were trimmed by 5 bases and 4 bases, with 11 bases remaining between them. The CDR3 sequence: CASSGGLPTGELFF. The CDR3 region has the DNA TGTGCCAGCAGTGGGGGACTTCCCACCGGGGAGCTGTTTTTT.

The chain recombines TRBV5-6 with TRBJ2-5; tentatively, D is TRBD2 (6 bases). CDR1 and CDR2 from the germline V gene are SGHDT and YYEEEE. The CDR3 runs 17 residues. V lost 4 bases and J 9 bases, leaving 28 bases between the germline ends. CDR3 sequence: CASSPSLGLSGRRSQYF. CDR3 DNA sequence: TGTGCCAGCAGCCCGTCCCTTGGCCTTAGCGGTAGGAGGTCCCAGTACTTC.

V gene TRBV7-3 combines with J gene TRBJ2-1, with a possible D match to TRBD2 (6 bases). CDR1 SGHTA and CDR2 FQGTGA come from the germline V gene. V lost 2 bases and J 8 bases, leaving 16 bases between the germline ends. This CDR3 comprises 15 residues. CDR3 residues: CASSLQIAGLDEQFF. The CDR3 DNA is TGTGCCAGCAGCTTACAAATTGCGGGATTGGATGAGCAGTTCTTC.

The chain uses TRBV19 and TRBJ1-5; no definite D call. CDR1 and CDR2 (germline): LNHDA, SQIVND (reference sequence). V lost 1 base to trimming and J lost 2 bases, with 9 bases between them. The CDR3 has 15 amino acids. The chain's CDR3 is CASSIVAGGNQPQHF. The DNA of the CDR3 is TGTGCCAGTAGTATAGTTGCGGGTGGCAATCAGCCCCAGCATTTT.

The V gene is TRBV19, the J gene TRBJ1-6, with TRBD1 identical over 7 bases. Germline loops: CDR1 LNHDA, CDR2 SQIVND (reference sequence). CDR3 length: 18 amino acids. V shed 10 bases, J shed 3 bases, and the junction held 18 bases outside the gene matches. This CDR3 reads CATSSLIRTGSYNSPLHF. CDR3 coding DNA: TGTGCCACCAGTAGCCTTATTCGGACAGGAAGCTATAATTCACCCCTCCACTTT.

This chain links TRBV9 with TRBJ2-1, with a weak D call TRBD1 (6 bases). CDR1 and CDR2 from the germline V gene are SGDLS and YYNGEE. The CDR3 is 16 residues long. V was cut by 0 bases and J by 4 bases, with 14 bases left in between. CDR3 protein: CASSVGLGQSYNEQFF. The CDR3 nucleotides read TGTGCCAGCAGCGTAGGGCTCGGACAGTCGTACAATGAGCAGTTCTTC. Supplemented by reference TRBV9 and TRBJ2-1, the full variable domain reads DSGVTQTPKHLITATGQRVTLRCSPRSGDLSVYWYQQSLDQGLQFLIQYYNGEERAKGNILERFSAQQFPDLHSELNLSSLELGDSALYFCASSVGLGQSYNEQFFGPGTRLTVL.

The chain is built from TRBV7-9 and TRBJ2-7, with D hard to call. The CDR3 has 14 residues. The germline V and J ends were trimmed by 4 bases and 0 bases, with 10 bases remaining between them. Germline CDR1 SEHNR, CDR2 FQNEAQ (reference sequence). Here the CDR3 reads CASSSPDVSYEQYF. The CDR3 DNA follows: TGTGCCAGCAGCTCCCCGGACGTCTCCTACGAGCAGTACTTC.

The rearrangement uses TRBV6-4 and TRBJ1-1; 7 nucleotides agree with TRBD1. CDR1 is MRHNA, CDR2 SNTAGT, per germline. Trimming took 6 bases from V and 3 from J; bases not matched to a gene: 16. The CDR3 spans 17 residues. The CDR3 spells CASRRTGTSPGDTEAFF. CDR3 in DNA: TGTGCCAGCAGAAGGACAGGAACGTCTCCGGGGGACACTGAAGCTTTCTTT.

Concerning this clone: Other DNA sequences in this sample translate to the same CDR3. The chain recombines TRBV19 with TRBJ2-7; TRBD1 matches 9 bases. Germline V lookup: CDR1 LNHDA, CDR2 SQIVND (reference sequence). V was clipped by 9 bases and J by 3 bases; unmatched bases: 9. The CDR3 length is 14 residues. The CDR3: CASSSGQGYYEQYF. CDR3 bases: TGTGCCAGCTCCTCGGGACAGGGATACTACGAGCAGTACTTC.

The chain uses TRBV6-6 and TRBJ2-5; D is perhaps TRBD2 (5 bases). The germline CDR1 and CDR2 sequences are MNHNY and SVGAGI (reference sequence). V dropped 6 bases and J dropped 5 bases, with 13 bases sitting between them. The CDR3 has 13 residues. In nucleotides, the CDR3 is TGTGCCAGCAGGCCTTGGGCGGGTGAGACCCAGTACTTC. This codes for CASRPWAGETQYF.

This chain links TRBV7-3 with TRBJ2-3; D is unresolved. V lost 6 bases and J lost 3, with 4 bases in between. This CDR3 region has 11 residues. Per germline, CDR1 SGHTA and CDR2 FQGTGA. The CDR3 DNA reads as TGTGCCAGCAGTAATACAGATACGCAGTATTTT. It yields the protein CASSNTDTQYF.

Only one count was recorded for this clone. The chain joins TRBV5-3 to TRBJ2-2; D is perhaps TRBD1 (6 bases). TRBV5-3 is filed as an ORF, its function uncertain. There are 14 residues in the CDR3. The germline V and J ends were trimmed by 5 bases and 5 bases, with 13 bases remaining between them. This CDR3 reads CARRTTGRTGELFF. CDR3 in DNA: TGTGCCAGAAGGACGACAGGCCGGACCGGGGAGCTGTTTTTT.

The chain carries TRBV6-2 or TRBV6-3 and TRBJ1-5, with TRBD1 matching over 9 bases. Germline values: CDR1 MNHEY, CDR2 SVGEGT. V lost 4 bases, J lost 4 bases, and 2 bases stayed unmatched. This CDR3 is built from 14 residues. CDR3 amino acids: CASSWGQGNQPQHF. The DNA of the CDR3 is TGTGCCAGCAGTTGGGGACAGGGAAATCAGCCCCAGCATTTT.

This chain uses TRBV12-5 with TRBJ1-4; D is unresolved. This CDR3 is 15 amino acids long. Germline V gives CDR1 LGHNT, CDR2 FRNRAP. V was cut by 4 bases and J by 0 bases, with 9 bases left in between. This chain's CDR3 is CASGWGVTTNEKLFF. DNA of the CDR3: TGTGCTAGTGGTTGGGGAGTTACAACTAATGAAAAACTGTTTTTT.

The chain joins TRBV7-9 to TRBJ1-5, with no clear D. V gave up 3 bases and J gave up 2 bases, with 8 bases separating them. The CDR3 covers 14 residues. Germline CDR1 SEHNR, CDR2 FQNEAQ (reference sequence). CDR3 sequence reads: CASSFREGNQPQHF. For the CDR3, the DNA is TGTGCCAGCAGCTTTCGTGAGGGCAATCAGCCCCAGCATTTT.

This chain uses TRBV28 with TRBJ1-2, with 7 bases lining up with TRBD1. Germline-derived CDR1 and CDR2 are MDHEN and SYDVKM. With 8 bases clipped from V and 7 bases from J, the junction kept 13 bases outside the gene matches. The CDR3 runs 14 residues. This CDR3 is CASLTRGTVRGYTF. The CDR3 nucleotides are TGTGCCAGCCTGACTAGGGGGACAGTACGTGGCTACACCTTC.

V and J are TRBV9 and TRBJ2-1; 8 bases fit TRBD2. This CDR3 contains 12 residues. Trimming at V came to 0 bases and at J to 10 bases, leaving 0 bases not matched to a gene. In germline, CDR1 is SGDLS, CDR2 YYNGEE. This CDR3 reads CASSVGTSEQFF. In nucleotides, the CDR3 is TGTGCCAGCAGCGTAGGGACTAGCGAGCAGTTCTTC.

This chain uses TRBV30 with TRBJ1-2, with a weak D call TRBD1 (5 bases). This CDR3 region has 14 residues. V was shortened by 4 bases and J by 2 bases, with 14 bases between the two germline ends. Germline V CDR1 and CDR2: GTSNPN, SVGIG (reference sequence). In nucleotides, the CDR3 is TGTGCCTGGACCCCTGGGAGGGGAAACTATGGCTACACCTTC. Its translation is CAWTPGRGNYGYTF.

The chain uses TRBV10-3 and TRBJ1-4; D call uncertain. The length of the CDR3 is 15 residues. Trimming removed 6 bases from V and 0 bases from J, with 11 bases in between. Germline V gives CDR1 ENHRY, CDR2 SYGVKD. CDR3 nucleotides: TGTGCCATCAGGTCCGGGTCGTCAACTAATGAAAAACTGTTTTTT. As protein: CAIRSGSSTNEKLFF.

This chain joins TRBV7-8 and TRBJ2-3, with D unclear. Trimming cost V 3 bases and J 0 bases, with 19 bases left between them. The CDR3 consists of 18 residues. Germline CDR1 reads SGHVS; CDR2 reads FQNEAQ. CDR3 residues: CASSFISFLTSSTDTQYF. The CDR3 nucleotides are TGTGCCAGCAGCTTTATTTCCTTTTTAACGTCTAGCACAGATACGCAGTATTTT. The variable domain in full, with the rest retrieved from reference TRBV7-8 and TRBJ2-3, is GAGVSQSPRYKVAKRGQDVALRCDPISGHVSLFWYQQALGQGPEFLTYFQNEAQLDKSGLPSDRFFAERPEGSVSTLKIQRTQQEDSAVYLCASSFISFLTSSTDTQYFGPGTRLTVL.

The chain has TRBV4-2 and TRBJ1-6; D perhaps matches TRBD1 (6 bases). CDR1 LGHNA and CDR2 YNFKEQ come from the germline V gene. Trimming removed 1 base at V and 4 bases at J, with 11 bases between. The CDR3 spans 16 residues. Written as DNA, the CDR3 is TGTGCCAGCAGCCAAGGGAATGGACAGTATAATTCACCCCTCCACTTT. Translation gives CASSQGNGQYNSPLHF.